This entry lists 4 T cell receptor beta chains sequenced from one sample in a study of brain T cells in children with intractable seizures. Clones were sequenced by immunoSEQ multiplex PCR, and TCRdb holds only the in-frame ones, with some missing. This repertoire shows about 120,000 clones, 94% found once; its top ten account for approximately 3.9%. Sequenced here: peripheral blood, sampled at surgery. The source of these receptors is a boy younger than two with hemimegalencephaly and intractable seizures.

The chain carries TRBV5-1 and TRBJ2-1; D is possibly TRBD2 (6 bases). The CDR3 spans 17 residues. The V gene's germline CDR1 is SGHRS and CDR2 YFSETQ. V was shortened by 1 base and J by 0 bases, with 14 bases between the two germline ends. The CDR3 DNA reads TGCGCCAGCAGCTTGTTTGCTAGCGTCAGCTCCTACAATGAGCAGTTCTTC. This translates into CASSLFASVSSYNEQFF.

The V call is TRBV27, the J call TRBJ2-7; 7 positions match TRBD2. V shed 0 bases, J shed 0 bases, and the junction held 2 bases outside the gene matches. Germline CDR1 and CDR2: MNHEY and SMNVEV (reference sequence). This CDR3 spans 15 amino acids. In DNA form, the CDR3 reads TGTGCCAGCAGTTTATCGGGCGGGAGCTCCTACGAGCAGTACTTC. Its translation is CASSLSGGSSYEQYF.

V is TRBV27 and J is TRBJ2-7; 11 bases map to TRBD2. This CDR3 is built from 16 residues. V shed 1 base and J 0 bases; nucleotides not matched to a gene: 2. CDR1 and CDR2 (germline): MNHEY, SMNVEV (reference sequence). This chain's CDR3 is CASSLLGLADSYEQYF. The CDR3, as DNA: TGTGCCAGCAGTTTATTGGGACTAGCGGACTCCTACGAGCAGTACTTC.

This clone was observed a single time. The chain carries TRBV27 and TRBJ2-2; 7 bases match TRBD1. The CDR3 loop spans 13 amino acids. Germline assignment: CDR1 MNHEY and CDR2 SMNVEV (reference sequence). V dropped 10 bases and J dropped 4; count of bases not matched to a gene: 6. CDR3 amino acids: CATRGMVTGELFF. CDR3 DNA: TGTGCCACCAGGGGGATGGTCACCGGGGAGCTGTTTTTT.